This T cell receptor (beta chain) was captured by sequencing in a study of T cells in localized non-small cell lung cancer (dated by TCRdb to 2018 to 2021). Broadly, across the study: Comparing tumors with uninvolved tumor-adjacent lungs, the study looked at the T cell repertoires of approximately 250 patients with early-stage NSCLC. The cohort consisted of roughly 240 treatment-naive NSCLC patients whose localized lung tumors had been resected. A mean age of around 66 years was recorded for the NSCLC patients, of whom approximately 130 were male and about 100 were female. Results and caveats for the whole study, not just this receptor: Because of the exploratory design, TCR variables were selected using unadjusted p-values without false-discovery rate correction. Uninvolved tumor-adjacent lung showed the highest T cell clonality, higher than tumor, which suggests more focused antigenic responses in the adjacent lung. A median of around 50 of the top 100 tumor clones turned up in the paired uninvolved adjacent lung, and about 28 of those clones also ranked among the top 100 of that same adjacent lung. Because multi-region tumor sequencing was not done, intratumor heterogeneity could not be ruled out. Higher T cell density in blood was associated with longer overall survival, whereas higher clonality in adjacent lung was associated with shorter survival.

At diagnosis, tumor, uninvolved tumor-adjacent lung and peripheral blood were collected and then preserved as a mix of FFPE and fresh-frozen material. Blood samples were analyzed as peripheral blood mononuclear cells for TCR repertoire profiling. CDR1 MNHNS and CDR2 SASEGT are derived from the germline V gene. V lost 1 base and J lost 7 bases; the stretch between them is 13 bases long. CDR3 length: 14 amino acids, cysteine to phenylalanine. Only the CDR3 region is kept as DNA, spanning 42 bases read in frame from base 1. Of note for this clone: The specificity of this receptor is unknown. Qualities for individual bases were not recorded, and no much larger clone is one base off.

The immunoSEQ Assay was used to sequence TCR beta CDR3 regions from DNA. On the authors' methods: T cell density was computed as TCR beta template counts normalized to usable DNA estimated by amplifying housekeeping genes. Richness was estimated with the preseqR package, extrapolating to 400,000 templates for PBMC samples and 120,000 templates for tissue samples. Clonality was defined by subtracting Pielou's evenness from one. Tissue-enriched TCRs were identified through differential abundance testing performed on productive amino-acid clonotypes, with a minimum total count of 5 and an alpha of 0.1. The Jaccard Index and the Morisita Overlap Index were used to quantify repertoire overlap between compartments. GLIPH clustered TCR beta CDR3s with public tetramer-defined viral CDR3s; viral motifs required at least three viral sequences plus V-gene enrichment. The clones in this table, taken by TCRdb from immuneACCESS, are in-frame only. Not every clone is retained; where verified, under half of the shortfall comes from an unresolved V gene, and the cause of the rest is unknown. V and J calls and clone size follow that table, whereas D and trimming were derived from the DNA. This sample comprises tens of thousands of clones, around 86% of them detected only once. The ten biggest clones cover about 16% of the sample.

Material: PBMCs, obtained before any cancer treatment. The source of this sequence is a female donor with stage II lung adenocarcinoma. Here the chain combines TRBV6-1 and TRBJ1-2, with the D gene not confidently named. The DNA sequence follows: TGTGCCAGCAGTGAAGTGCGGTCAGTAGGTGGCTACACCTTC. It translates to CASSEVRSVGGYTF.